The 14 T cell receptor beta chains given below trace back to one sample, sequenced in a study of Ad26.COV2.S vaccination and SARS-CoV-2 variants. Treatment meaning: around 19 received Ad26.COV2.S at low or high dose, single or two shots; 5 received placebo; per-sample allocation not given. After the first vaccine or placebo injection, samples were drawn on day 63. Only in-frame clones appear in the TCRdb table, and some are missing; sequencing was by immunoSEQ multiplex PCR. The sample holds 350,000 to 450,000 clones, around 90% seen once. The material sequenced was peripheral blood, taken in a trial of Ad26.COV2.S vaccine versus placebo. The receptors shown here come from a person aged 18-65 years who received the Ad26.COV2.S COVID-19 vaccine or a placebo.

This chain connects TRBV7-3 to TRBJ2-1; D is unclear. CDR1 is SGHTA and CDR2 is FQGTGA in the germline V gene. V was shortened by 0 bases and J by 0 bases, with 6 bases between the two germline ends. The CDR3 covers 15 residues. CDR3 nucleotide sequence: TGTGCCAGCAGCTTAACGGCCAGCTCCTACAATGAGCAGTTCTTC. This translates into CASSLTASSYNEQFF.

This rearrangement joins TRBV10-3 to TRBJ1-2; D is undetermined. Germline values: CDR1 ENHRY, CDR2 SYGVKD. This CDR3 is built from 11 residues. V was cut by 4 bases and J by 6 bases, with 6 bases left in between. As DNA, the CDR3 is TGTGCCATCAGTGCAAGGGATGGCTACACCTTC. It specifies CAISARDGYTF.

The chain has TRBV6-5 and TRBJ2-7; D possibly uses TRBD1 or TRBD2 (6 bases each). The CDR3 covers 15 residues. Germline CDR1 and CDR2: MNHEY and SVGAGI. The V gene lost 6 bases and the J gene lost 2 bases, with 17 bases spanning the gap. CDR3 region: CASRLVGGPTYEQYF. The CDR3 DNA follows: TGTGCCAGCAGACTAGTTGGGGGGCCAACCTACGAGCAGTACTTC.

The table lists this clone with a few counts. DNA of the CDR3: TGTGCCAGCAGCCAAGTAGGGCCCAGGCCGGCGGGAAACACCATATATTTT. Translated, it gives CASSQVGPRPAGNTIYF. The V and J genes are TRBV4-2 and TRBJ1-3; D remains unclear. Trimming shortened V by 1 base and J by 4 bases, and 17 bases separated the two germline ends. The CDR3 extends over 17 amino acids. In germline, CDR1 is LGHNA, CDR2 YNFKEQ.

The rearrangement links TRBV12-3 or TRBV12-4 to TRBJ1-1; 7 nucleotides align to TRBD1. The CDR3 consists of 13 residues. Trimming took 6 bases from V and 7 from J; bases not matched to a gene: 8. The CDR3 DNA is TGTGCCAGCAGCCCGAGGGGGCTGGGTGAAGCTTTCTTT. Amino acid sequence: CASSPRGLGEAFF.

The chain is built from TRBV4-2 and TRBJ2-2; D is ambiguous. Germline V lookup: CDR1 LGHNA, CDR2 YNFKEQ. The CDR3 totals 14 residues. V was trimmed by 0 bases and J by 5 bases, leaving 7 bases between them. The CDR3: CASSQDLLTGELFF. CDR3 DNA: TGTGCCAGCAGCCAAGATCTGCTGACCGGGGAGCTGTTTTTT.

The genes are TRBV6-2 or TRBV6-3 and TRBJ1-5; 11 bases are shared with TRBD1. The length of the CDR3 is 17 residues. The V segment lost 5 bases and the J segment 0 bases; nucleotides outside the gene matches: 6. Germline CDR1 is MNHEY and CDR2 is SVGEGT. CDR3 nucleotide sequence: TGTGCCAGCAGTACGGACAGGGGGCGGTATAGCAATCAGCCCCAGCATTTT. This encodes CASSTDRGRYSNQPQHF.

CDR3 sequence (DNA): TGTGCCAGCCGACGAACGGCCAATGGCTACACCTTC. It translates to CASRRTANGYTF. The V gene is TRBV2, the J gene TRBJ1-2; D is unclear. V shed 8 bases and J shed 6 bases, with 13 bases lying between them. CDR1 SNHLY and CDR2 FYNNEI come from the germline V gene. The CDR3 length is 12 residues. The full variable domain, rest sourced from reference TRBV2 and TRBJ1-2, is EPEVTQTPSHQVTQMGQEVILRCVPISNHLYFYWYRQILGQKVEFLVSFYNNEISEKSEIFDDQFSVERPDGSNFTLKIRSTKLEDSAMYFCASRRTANGYTFGSGTRLTVV.

The chain employs TRBV4-1 and TRBJ1-2; no firm D call. The germline V gene has CDR1 MGHRA and CDR2 YSYEKL. The CDR3 length is 12 residues. V was clipped by 5 bases and J by 8 bases, with 12 bases between them. The CDR3 nucleotides read TGCGCCAGCAGCTCCGGGCCCAGGGGCTACACCTTC. Amino acids: CASSSGPRGYTF.

V usage is TRBV23-1 and J usage is TRBJ2-7; no definite D call. TRBV23-1 qualifies as an ORF whose function is uncertain. Trimming removed 6 bases at V and 5 bases at J, with 5 bases between. The CDR3 spans 10 residues. The CDR3 protein is CASRWDEQYF. In DNA form, the CDR3 reads TGCGCCAGCAGATGGGACGAGCAGTACTTC.

V and J are TRBV6-2 or TRBV6-3 and TRBJ2-3; TRBD2 matches at 7 bases. Trimming at V came to 5 bases and at J to 0 bases, leaving 8 bases not matched to a gene. In germline, CDR1 is MNHEY, CDR2 SVGEGT. The CDR3 is 16 residues long. The CDR3 coding sequence is TGTGCCAGCAGTCCCACAATGGGGGGGAGCACAGATACGCAGTATTTT. It translates to CASSPTMGGSTDTQYF.

This clone was observed a handful of times. The rearrangement links TRBV9 to TRBJ1-1; D remains unclear. The CDR3 has 14 residues. V was cut by 0 bases and J by 2 bases, with 8 bases left in between. Looked up from germline, CDR1 is SGDLS and CDR2 is YYNGEE. The CDR3 reads CASSVAVGNTEAFF. The CDR3 DNA is TGTGCCAGCAGCGTAGCTGTGGGAAACACTGAAGCTTTCTTT.

This chain's CDR3 is CASSFAGTRAQEQYF. The CDR3 nucleotides are TGTGCCAGCAGCTTCGCCGGGACTAGAGCCCAGGAGCAGTACTTC. The chain uses TRBV4-2 and TRBJ2-7; the match to TRBD2 covers 8 bases. Germline trimming cut 5 bases from V and 7 bases from J; bases unmatched to any gene: 13. The CDR3 is made up of 15 amino acids. CDR1 and CDR2 from the germline V gene are LGHNA and YNFKEQ.

The chain's CDR3 is CASSQGFRLAGGSTDTQYF. In nucleotides, the CDR3 is TGTGCCAGCAGCCAAGGTTTTAGGCTAGCGGGGGGTAGCACAGATACGCAGTATTTT. V usage is TRBV4-2 and J usage is TRBJ2-3, with 11 bases fitting TRBD2. This CDR3 is built from 19 residues. The junction had 9 bases not matched to a gene; V was cut back by 1 base and J by 0 bases. CDR1 LGHNA and CDR2 YNFKEQ come from the germline V gene.